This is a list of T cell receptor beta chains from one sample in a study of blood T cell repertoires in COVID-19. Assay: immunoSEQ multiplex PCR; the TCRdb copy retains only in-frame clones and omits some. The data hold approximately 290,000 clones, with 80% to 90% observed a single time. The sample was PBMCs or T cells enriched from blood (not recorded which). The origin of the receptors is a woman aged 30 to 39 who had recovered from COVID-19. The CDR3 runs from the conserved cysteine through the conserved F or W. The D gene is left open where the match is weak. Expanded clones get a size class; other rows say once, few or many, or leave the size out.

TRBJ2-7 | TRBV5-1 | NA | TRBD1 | TGCGCCAGCAGCTTTGAGACAGGGTCCTACGAGCAGTACTTC | CASSFETGSYEQYF
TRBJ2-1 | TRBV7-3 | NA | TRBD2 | TGTGCCAGCAGCTTTCGGACTAGCGACAATGAGCAGTTCTTC | CASSFRTSDNEQFF
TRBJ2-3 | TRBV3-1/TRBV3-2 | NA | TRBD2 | TGTGCCAGCAGCCCCCGGACTAGCGATGCAGATACGCAGTATTTT | CASSPRTSDADTQYF
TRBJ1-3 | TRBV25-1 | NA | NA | TGTGCCAGCAGTGAAGGCCGACCGGGTGGAAACACCATATATTTT | CASSEGRPGGNTIYF
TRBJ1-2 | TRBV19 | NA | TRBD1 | TGTGCCAGTAGTAACTCAGGGGGCGACTATGGCTACACCTTC | CASSNSGGDYGYTF
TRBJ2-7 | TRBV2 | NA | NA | TGTGCCAGCAGTGTCTCGTCGGTAGCGTACACCTACGAGCAGTACTTC | CASSVSSVAYTYEQYF
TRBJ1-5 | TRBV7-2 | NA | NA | TGTGCCAGCAGCGGGTCGGTCGGGAATCAGCCCCAGCATTTT | CASSGSVGNQPQHF
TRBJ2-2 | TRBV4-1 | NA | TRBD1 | TGCGCCAGCAGCCTCCAGGACAGGGGGAACACCGGGGAGCTGTTTTTT | CASSLQDRGNTGELFF
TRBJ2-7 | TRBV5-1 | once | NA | TGCGCCAGCAGCTTGGGGCAGGGTAGAAGCGAGCAGTACTTC | CASSLGQGRSEQYF
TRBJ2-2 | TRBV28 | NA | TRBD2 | TGTGCCAGCAGACCCCGGACTAGCGGTTCGAACACCGGGGAGCTGTTTTTT | CASRPRTSGSNTGELFF
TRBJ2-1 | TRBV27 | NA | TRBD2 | TGTGCCAGCAGTTTTGGGACTAGCGGGAGAGTGGGTGCCCGCAATGAGCAGTTCTTC | CASSFGTSGRVGARNEQFF
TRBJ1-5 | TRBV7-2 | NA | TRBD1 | TGTGCCAGCAGCCAAACCGGGACAGGCTCTAATCAGCCCCAGCATTTT | CASSQTGTGSNQPQHF
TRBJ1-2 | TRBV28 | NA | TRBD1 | TGTGCCAGCACGGGAAGGGGGCGAAGTGGCTACACCTTC | CASTGRGRSGYTF
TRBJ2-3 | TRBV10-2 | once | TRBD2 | TGCGCCAGTCAACGGGGGGTCACAGATACGCAGTATTTT | CASQRGVTDTQYF
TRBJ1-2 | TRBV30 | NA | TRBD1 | TGTGCCTGGAGTCTTAAGGGGGCACGGGGCTACACCTTC | CAWSLKGARGYTF
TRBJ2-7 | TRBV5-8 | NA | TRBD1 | TGTGCCAGCAGCTGGGCGACAGGGGCCTTTTACGAGCAGTACTTC | CASSWATGAFYEQYF
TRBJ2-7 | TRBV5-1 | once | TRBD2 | TGCGCCAGCAGCTCCACGGGGGTAGCGGGAGCGGGGGAGCAGTACTTC | CASSSTGVAGAGEQYF
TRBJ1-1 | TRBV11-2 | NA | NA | TGTGCCAGCAGCTTAGGGGGGAGGGATCAGGACACTGAAGCTTTCTTT | CASSLGGRDQDTEAFF
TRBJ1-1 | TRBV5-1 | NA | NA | TGCGCCAGCAGCTTGGCCAGCCTCGGACAGAACACTGAAGCTTTCTTT | CASSLASLGQNTEAFF
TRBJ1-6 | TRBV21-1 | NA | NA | TGTGCCAGCAGCAAAATTTGTCGGGGGAAATCCTATAATTCACCCCTCCACTTT | CASSKICRGKSYNSPLHF
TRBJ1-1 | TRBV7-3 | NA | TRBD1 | TGTGCCAGCAGCTTACTCACCCCAGGACAGGGGAACACTGAAGCTTTCTTT | CASSLLTPGQGNTEAFF
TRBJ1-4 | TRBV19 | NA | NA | TGTGCCAGTAGCAGACCTGGGGCAGGGGATAATGAAAAACTGTTTTTT | CASSRPGAGDNEKLFF
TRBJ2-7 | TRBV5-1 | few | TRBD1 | TGCGCCAGCAGCTCTGGACAGGACTACGAGCAGTACTTC | CASSSGQDYEQYF
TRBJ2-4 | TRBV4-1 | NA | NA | TGCGCCAGCAGCCGGGTCACAGGGTGGGTTAACAAAAACATTCAGTACTTC | CASSRVTGWVNKNIQYF
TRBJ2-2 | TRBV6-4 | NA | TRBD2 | TGTGCCGCGGGCCCTAGCGGGGGCACCGGGGAGCTGTTTTTT | CAAGPSGGTGELFF
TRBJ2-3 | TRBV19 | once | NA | TGTGCCAGTAGTATTATCGTTTATAATACGCAGTATTTT | CASSIIVYNTQYF
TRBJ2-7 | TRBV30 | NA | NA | TGTGCCTGGAGTCTTCCCCACAGCCTCAACTACGAGCAGTACTTC | CAWSLPHSLNYEQYF
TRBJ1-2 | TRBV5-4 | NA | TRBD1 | TGTGCCAGGGAGGTAAGGGGGCGAACCCATGGCTACACCTTC | CAREVRGRTHGYTF
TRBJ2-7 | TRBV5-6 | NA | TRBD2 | TGTGCCAGCAGTCAAAATCGGGGGGCCTACGAGCAGTACTTC | CASSQNRGAYEQYF
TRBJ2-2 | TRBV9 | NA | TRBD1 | TGTGCCAGCAGCGTAGACAGACAGGGCCTGAACACCGGGGAGCTGTTTTTT | CASSVDRQGLNTGELFF
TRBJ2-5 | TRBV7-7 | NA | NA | TGTGCCAGCAGCTTAGGAGGGAGAGAGACCCAGTACTTC | CASSLGGRETQYF